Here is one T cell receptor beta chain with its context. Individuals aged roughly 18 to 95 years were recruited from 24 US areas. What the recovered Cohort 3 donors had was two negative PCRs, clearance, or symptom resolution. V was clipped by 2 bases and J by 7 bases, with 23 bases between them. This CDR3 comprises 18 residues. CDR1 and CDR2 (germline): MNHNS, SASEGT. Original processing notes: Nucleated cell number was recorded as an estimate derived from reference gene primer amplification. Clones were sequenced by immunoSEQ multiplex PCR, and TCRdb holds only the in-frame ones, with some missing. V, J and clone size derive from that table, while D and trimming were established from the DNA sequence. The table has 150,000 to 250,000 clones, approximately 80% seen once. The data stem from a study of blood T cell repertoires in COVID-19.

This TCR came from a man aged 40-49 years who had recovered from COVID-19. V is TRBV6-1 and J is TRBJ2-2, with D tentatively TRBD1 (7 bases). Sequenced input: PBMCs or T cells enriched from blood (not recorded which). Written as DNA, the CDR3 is TGTGCCAGCAGTGAATTTCTCCCGCAGGGGGGTCGGGGCGGGGAGCTGTTTTTT. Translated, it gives CASSEFLPQGGRGGELFF.